The T cell receptor beta chain described here comes from a study of response to subunit inactivated influenza vaccine. Study-level results: New T cells are recruited in small numbers by each seasonal influenza vaccination, according to the authors' suggestion.

TCRdb processed the RT-PCR reads anew with MiXCR; each CDR3 protein has one entry. The table records fewer than 650,000 distinct CDR3 sequences, roughly 13% of them present only once. Germline V CDR1 and CDR2: DFQATT, SNEGSKA (reference sequence). The J segment lost 2 bases and the V segment lost 4 bases, leaving 7 bases of the junction unmatched. The CDR3 runs 14 residues. This clonotype was seen more than once but under ten times. The antigen remains unidentified. This TCR was sampled from a man aged 45 to 65 who received an inactivated influenza vaccine. The sample was PBMCs from blood, taken 45 days after vaccination. The rearrangement links TRBV20-1 to TRBJ2-5, with 7 nucleotides matching TRBD2. The chain's CDR3 is CSAIPLAEQETQYF. CDR3 sequence (DNA): TGCAGTGCTATCCCTCTAGCGGAGCAAGAGACCCAGTACTTC.